A selection of T cell receptor beta chains follows, all from one sample in a study of post-analysis software for immune sequencing data. TCRdb recomputed calls from the PCR reads with MiXCR, one row per CDR3 protein. The table has 820,000 or so distinct CDR3 sequences, about 50% seen once; the top ten hold 4% to 5.5%. The specimen sequenced was blood. These receptors were obtained from a girl aged 10 to 17 with multiple sclerosis. The CDR3 runs from the conserved cysteine through the conserved F or W. The D gene is left open where the match is weak. Some rows mark clone size as missing; the rest say once, few, many or name a class of expanded clone.

>-|-|TRBV20-1|TRBJ1-5
CSARGPGQPQHF
TGCAGTGCTAGGGGCCCCGGTCAGCCCCAGCATTTT
>TRBD1|once|TRBV29-1|TRBJ2-3
CSVGMDRGSGGTDTQYF
TGCAGCGTTGGTATGGACAGGGGCTCTGGAGGCACAGATACGCAGTATTTT
>-|-|TRBV29-1|TRBJ1-2
CSADSGRDYGYTF
TGCAGCGCTGATAGTGGTAGGGACTATGGCTACACCTTC
>-|few|TRBV20-1|TRBJ2-1
CSAPDSYAQEQFF
TGCAGTGCTCCGGACTCTTATGCCCAGGAGCAGTTCTTC
>TRBD2|-|TRBV29-1|TRBJ2-3
CSVVSGRSIDTQYF
TGCAGCGTTGTTAGCGGGAGAAGCATAGATACGCAGTATTTT
>TRBD1|-|TRBV20-1|TRBJ2-5
CSARDRTGTATQYF
TGCAGTGCTAGAGATCGGACAGGGACGGCGACCCAGTACTTC
>-|few|TRBV28|TRBJ2-7
CASRGGASIYEQYF
TGTGCCAGCAGGGGGGGGGCCTCGATCTACGAGCAGTACTTC
>-|-|TRBV5-6|TRBJ2-1
CVSSLVHLAGMRDEQFF
TGTGTCAGCAGCTTGGTTCACTTGGCGGGGATGAGGGATGAGCAGTTCTTC
>-|-|TRBV10-3|TRBJ2-5
CAIGPSLAGETQYF
TGTGCCATCGGCCCGTCCCTCGCCGGGGAGACCCAGTACTTC
>-|many|TRBV12-3/TRBV12-4|TRBJ2-5
CASSFHQETQYF
TGTGCCAGCAGTTTCCACCAAGAGACCCAGTACTTC
>TRBD1|-|TRBV20-1|TRBJ1-2
CSASGLGQGAHYGYTF
TGCAGTGCTAGTGGATTGGGACAGGGGGCCCACTATGGCTACACCTTC
>TRBD2|few|TRBV3-1|TRBJ2-3
CASSQDLAGVDTQYF
TGTGCCAGCAGCCAAGATCTTGCGGGAGTTGATACGCAGTATTTT
>-|few|TRBV7-3|TRBJ2-2
CASSSTAVNTGELFF
TGTGCCAGCAGCTCTACAGCGGTGAACACCGGGGAGCTGTTTTTT
>TRBD1|-|TRBV20-1|TRBJ1-5
CSAILQGGGQPQHF
TGCAGTGCTATTTTACAGGGGGGAGGACAGCCCCAGCATTTT
>-|-|TRBV6-5|TRBJ2-4
CASSWSGDIQYF
TGTGCCAGCAGTTGGTCCGGGGACATTCAGTACTTC
>-|-|TRBV7-2|TRBJ2-5
CASSLEGWYQETQYF
TGTGCCAGCAGCTTAGAGGGGTGGTACCAAGAGACCCAGTACTTC
>-|-|TRBV5-1|TRBJ1-1
CASSDAGGRNTEAFF
TGCGCCAGCAGCGACGCTGGGGGGCGGAACACTGAAGCTTTCTTT
>-|-|TRBV24-1|TRBJ2-5
CATSDLGGPKETQYF
TGTGCCACCAGTGATTTGGGGGGCCCTAAAGAGACCCAGTACTTC
>-|-|TRBV29-1|TRBJ1-2
CSVELTGGYTF
TGCAGCGTTGAACTAACAGGCGGCTACACCTTC
>-|once|TRBV4-2|TRBJ1-2
CASSQDLSVYGYTF
TGTGCCAGCAGCCAAGATCTGTCAGTATATGGCTACACCTTC
>TRBD2|few|TRBV7-9|TRBJ2-1
CASSLSLAGSYNEQFF
TGTGCCAGCAGCTTATCACTAGCGGGGTCCTACAATGAGCAGTTCTTC
>-|-|TRBV29-1|TRBJ1-4
CSVDTGVRKLFF
TGCAGCGTTGACACTGGGGTGAGGAAACTGTTTTTT
>-|few|TRBV20-1|TRBJ2-7
CSARFNRGEQYF
TGCAGTGCTAGATTCAATAGGGGCGAGCAGTACTTC
>-|-|TRBV6-5|TRBJ2-3
CASSLLGVSTDTQYF
TGTGCCAGCAGCCTGCTAGGGGTTAGCACAGATACGCAGTATTTT
>TRBD1|once|TRBV2|TRBJ2-1
CASSGRRTGAYNEQFF
TGTGCCAGCAGTGGAAGGAGGACAGGGGCCTACAATGAGCAGTTCTTC
>-|once|TRBV5-1|TRBJ1-1
CASSLSGLSNTEAFF
TGCGCCAGCAGCTTGTCAGGGTTGTCGAACACTGAAGCTTTCTTT